Below, one T cell receptor beta chain is given with its context. Authors' processing steps: Quantification of nucleated cells was approximated via reference gene primer amplification. Using immunoSEQ multiplex PCR, the repertoire was profiled, and TCRdb retains in-frame clones only, with some absent. V and J calls and clone size are as listed in that table; D and trimming were resolved from the DNA. The sample has a few hundred thousand clones, 75% to 90% seen once. CDR1 and CDR2 (germline): MGHRA, YSYEKL. The germline V and J ends were trimmed by 1 base and 7 bases, with 13 bases remaining between them. The CDR3 is 14 residues long. This entry belongs to a study of blood T cell repertoires in COVID-19. Study at large: Both acute and convalescent COVID-19 samples were obtained from the United States, Italy and Spain. PBMCs, B-cell-depleted T cells, or T cells provided the cDNA or gDNA that made up the material.

The receptor comes from a young woman with acute or convalescent COVID-19. Sample: peripheral blood. The genes are TRBV4-1 and TRBJ1-1; D is uncertain. The CDR3 DNA reads TGCGCCAGCAGCCAAGGCAACTACGCTGATGAAGCTTTCTTT. This translates into CASSQGNYADEAFF.